The T cell receptor beta chain described here comes from a study of cytomegalovirus exposure and HLA in healthy donors. The CDR3 consists of 13 residues. CDR1 is ENHRY and CDR2 is SYGVKD in the germline V gene. J was trimmed by 11 bases and V by 5 bases; bases with no gene match: 11. The PCR made use of 60 Vbeta and 13 Jbeta primers. TCRdb keeps only in-frame clones here, not all; method: immunoSEQ multiplex PCR. Here the sample spans roughly 150,000 clones, around 82% being singletons. This TCR came from a woman in her forties or fifties in good health and CMV-seropositive. What was sequenced was PBMCs. The chain employs TRBV10-3 and TRBJ2-5; 7 bases fit TRBD1. CDR3 DNA sequence: TGTGCCATCAGTTACACCGTAGGACAGGAGCAGTACTTC. Translating gives CAISYTVGQEQYF.